The 2 T cell receptor beta chains in this list originate from one sample, sequenced in a study of T cells after yellow fever vaccination. Each CDR3 protein gets one entry after TCRdb re-called the 5' RACE reads with MiXCR. The sample includes 110,000 to 150,000 distinct CDR3 sequences, roughly 6.7% seen only once; the top ten take 0.55% to 0.7%. Sequencing used CD4+ T cells sorted from PBMCs, obtained 10 days after the yellow fever booster vaccination. The source of these receptors is a man younger than 40 who received the YFV17D yellow fever vaccine.

This clonotype was counted ten times or more. The rearrangement uses TRBV27 and TRBJ1-1, with D hard to call. The CDR3 has 13 amino acids. V was clipped by 5 bases and J by 1 base, with 8 bases between them. Germline V gene data show CDR1 as MNHEY and CDR2 as SMNVEV (reference sequence). The CDR3 here is CASSRRRNTEAFF. The CDR3 bases are TGTGCCAGCAGTCGTAGGAGGAACACTGAAGCTTTCTTT.

This clonotype was counted at least ten times. This rearrangement joins TRBV5-1 to TRBJ2-7, with TRBD1 identical over 9 bases. This CDR3 is built from 16 residues. The germline V gene encodes CDR1 SGHRS and CDR2 YFSETQ. Losses at the gene ends were 5 bases for V and 5 bases for J; bases not matched to a gene: 14. This CDR3 reads CASSSLDGTGMDEQYF. CDR3 nucleotide sequence: TGCGCCAGCAGTTCGTTGGACGGGACAGGGATGGACGAGCAGTACTTC. Together with reference TRBV5-1 and TRBJ2-7, the CDR3 gives the full variable domain: KAGVTQTPRYLIKTRGQQVTLSCSPISGHRSVSWYQQTPGQGLQFLFEYFSETQRNKGNFPGRFSGRQFSNSRSEMNVSTLELGDSALYLCASSSLDGTGMDEQYFGPGTRLTVT.